This T cell receptor (beta chain) came from a study of cytomegalovirus exposure and HLA in healthy donors. CDR1 is MNHEY and CDR2 is SMNVEV in the germline V gene (reference sequence). CDR3 length: 15 residues. Use of 60 Vbeta and 13 Jbeta primers characterized the PCR. TCRdb's table, derived via immunoSEQ multiplex PCR, lists solely in-frame clones and lacks some. Its clone listing holds around 140,000 clones. Study-wide findings and caveats: Immune exposure was documented only through CMV serostatus. Association with HLA alleles at 0.05 false discovery rate was found for roughly 17,000 TCR beta sequences in a later analysis.

A word on this clone: The antigen is unknown.

Sequencing was carried out using PBMCs. This sequence joins TRBV27 and TRBJ2-5; 7 positions match TRBD1. The DNA end is more similar to TRBJ2-7, so the J call may be wrong. This clonotype was sampled from a middle-aged woman in good health and CMV-seropositive. CDR3 sequence reads: CASSPHDGQAYEQYF. The CDR3 DNA reads TGTGCCAGCAGTCCTCACGACGGACAGGCTTACGAGCAGTACTTC.